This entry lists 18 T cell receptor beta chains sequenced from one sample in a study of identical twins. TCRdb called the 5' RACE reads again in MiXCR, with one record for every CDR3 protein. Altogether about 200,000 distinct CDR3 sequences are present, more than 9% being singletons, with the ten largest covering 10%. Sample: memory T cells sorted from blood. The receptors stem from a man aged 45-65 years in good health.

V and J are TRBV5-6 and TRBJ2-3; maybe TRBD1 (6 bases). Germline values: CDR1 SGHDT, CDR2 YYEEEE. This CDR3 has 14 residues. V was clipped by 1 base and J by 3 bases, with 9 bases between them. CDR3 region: CASSLSGATDTQYF. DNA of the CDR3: TGTGCCAGCAGCTTGTCAGGGGCAACAGATACGCAGTATTTT.

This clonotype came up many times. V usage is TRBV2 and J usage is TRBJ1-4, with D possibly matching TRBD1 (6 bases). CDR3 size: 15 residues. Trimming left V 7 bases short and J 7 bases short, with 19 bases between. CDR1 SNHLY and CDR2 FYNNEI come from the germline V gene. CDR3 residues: CASISARGGREKLFF. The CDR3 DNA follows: TGTGCCAGCATTTCCGCCAGGGGAGGACGTGAAAAACTGTTTTTT.

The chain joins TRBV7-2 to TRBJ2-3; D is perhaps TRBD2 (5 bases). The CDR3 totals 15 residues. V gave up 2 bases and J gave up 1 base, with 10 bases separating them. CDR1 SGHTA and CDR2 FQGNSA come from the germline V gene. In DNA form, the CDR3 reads TGTGCCAGCAGCTTACAGCGGTCGGGCACAGATACGCAGTATTTT. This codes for CASSLQRSGTDTQYF. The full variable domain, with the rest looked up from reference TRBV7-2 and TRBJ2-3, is GAGVSQSPSNKVTEKGKDVELRCDPISGHTALYWYRQSLGQGLEFLIYFQGNSAPDKSGLPSDRFSAERTGGSVSTLTIQRTQQEDSAVYLCASSLQRSGTDTQYFGPGTRLTVL.

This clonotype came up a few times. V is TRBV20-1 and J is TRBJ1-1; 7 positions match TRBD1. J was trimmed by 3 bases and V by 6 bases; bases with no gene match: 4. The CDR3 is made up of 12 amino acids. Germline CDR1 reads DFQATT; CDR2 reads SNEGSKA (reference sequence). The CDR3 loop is CSARTGYTEAFF. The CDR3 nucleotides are TGCAGTGCCAGGACAGGATACACTGAAGCTTTCTTT.

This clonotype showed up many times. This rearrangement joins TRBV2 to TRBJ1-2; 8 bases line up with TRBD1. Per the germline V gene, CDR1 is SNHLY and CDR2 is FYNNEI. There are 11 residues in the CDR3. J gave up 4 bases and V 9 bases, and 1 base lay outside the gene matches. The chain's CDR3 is CASGTGYGYTF. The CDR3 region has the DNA TGTGCCAGTGGGACAGGCTATGGCTACACCTTC. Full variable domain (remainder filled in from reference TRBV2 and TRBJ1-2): EPEVTQTPSHQVTQMGQEVILRCVPISNHLYFYWYRQILGQKVEFLVSFYNNEISEKSEIFDDQFSVERPDGSNFTLKIRSTKLEDSAMYFCASGTGYGYTFGSGTRLTVV.

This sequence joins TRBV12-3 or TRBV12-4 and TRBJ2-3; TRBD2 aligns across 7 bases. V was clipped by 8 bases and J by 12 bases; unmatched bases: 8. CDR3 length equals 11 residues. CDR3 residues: CASGLVNGQYF. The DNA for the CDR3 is TGTGCCAGCGGACTAGTTAATGGACAGTATTTT.

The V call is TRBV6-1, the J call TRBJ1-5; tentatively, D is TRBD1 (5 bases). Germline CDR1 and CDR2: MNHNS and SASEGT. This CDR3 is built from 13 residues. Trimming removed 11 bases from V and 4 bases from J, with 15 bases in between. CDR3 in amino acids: CAGKDSMNQPQHF. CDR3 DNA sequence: TGTGCCGGCAAAGACAGTATGAATCAGCCCCAGCATTTT.

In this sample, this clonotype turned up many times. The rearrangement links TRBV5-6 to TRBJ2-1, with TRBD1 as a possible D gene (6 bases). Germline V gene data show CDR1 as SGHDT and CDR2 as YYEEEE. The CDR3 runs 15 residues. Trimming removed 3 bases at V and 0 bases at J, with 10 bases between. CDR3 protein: CASSSMDSSYNEQFF. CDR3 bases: TGTGCCAGCAGCTCCATGGACAGCTCCTACAATGAGCAGTTCTTC. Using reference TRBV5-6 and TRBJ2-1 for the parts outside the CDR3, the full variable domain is DAGVTQSPTHLIKTRGQQVTLRCSPKSGHDTVSWYQQALGQGPQFIFQYYEEEERQRGNFPDRFSGHQFPNYSSELNVNALLLGDSALYLCASSSMDSSYNEQFFGPGTRLTVL.

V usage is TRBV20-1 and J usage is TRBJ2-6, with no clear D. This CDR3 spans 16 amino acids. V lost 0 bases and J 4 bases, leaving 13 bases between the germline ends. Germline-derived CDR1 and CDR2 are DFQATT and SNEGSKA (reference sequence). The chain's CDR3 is CSARESSRQGANVLTF. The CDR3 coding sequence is TGCAGTGCTAGAGAGTCGTCACGTCAGGGGGCCAACGTCCTGACTTTC.

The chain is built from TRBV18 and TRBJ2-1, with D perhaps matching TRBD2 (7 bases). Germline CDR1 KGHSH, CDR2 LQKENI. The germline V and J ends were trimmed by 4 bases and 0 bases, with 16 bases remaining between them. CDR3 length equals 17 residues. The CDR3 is CASSRGGGTHSYNEQFF. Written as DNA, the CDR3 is TGTGCCAGCTCACGGGGGGGCGGGACGCACTCCTACAATGAGCAGTTCTTC. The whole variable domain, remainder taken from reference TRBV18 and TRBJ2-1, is NAGVMQNPRHLVRRRGQEARLRCSPMKGHSHVYWYRQLPEEGLKFMVYLQKENIIDESGMPKERFSAEFPKEGPSILRIQQVVRGDSAAYFCASSRGGGTHSYNEQFFGPGTRLTVL.

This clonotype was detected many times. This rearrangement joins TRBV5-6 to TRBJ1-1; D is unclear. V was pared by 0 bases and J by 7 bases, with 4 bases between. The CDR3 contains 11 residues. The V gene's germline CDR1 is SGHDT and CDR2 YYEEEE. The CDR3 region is CASSLAVEAFF. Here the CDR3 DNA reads TGTGCCAGCAGCTTGGCAGTTGAAGCTTTCTTT.

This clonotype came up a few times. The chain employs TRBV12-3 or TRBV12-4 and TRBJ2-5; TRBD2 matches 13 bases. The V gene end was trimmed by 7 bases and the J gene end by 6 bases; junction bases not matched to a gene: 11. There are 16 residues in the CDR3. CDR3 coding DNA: TGTGCCAGCACCGTACTAGCGGGAGGGCCCTCGAAGACCCAGTACTTC. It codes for CASTVLAGGPSKTQYF.

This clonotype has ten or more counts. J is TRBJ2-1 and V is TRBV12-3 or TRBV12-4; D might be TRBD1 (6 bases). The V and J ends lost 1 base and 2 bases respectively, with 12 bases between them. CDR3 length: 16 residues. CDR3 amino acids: CASSLVQGITYNEQFF. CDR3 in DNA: TGTGCCAGCAGTTTAGTTCAGGGGATCACCTACAATGAGCAGTTCTTC.

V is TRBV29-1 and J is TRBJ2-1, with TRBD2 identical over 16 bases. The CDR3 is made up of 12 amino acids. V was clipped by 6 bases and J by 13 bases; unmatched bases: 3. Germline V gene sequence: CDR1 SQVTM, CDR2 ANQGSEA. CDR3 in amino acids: CSVGTSGRAQFF. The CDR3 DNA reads TGCAGCGTCGGGACTAGCGGGAGGGCCCAGTTCTTC.

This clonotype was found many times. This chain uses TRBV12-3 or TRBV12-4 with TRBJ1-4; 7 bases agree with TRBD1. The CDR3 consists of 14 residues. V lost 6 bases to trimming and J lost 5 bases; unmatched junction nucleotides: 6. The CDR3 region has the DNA TGTGCCAGCAGAACCGGGACAGCAAATGAAAAACTGTTTTTT. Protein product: CASRTGTANEKLFF.

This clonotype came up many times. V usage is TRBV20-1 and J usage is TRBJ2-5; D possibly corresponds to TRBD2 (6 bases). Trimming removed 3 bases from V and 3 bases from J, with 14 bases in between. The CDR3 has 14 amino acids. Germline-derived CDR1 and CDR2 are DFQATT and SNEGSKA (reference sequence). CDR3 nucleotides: TGCAGTGCTAGCGCCGGTCCTAGCGAAGAGACCCAGTACTTC. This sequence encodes CSASAGPSEETQYF.

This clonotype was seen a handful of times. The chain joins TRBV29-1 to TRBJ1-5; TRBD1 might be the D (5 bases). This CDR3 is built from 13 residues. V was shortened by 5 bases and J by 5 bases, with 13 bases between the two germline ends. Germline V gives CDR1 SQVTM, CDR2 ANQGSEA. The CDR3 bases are TGCAGCGTTAAGGTCGGGGGACATCAGCCCCAGCATTTT. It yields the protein CSVKVGGHQPQHF.

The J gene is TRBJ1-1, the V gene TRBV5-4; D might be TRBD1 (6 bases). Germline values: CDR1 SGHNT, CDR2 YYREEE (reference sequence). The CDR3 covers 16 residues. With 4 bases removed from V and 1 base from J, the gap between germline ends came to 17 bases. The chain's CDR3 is CASSPGRGAGNTEAFF. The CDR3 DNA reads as TGTGCCAGCAGCCCGGGTCGGGGGGCGGGGAACACTGAAGCTTTCTTT.